The entry below gives a single T cell receptor (beta chain) sequence along with its context. V trimming: 4 bases; J trimming: 7 bases; junction bases outside the gene matches: 12. Germline assignment: CDR1 SGDLS and CDR2 YYNGEE. The CDR3 covers 15 residues. This sample was taken from a study of T cells after yellow fever vaccination. TCRdb independently ran MiXCR on the 5' RACE reads; one entry per CDR3 protein. The table records hundreds of thousands of distinct CDR3 sequences, under 15% of them present only once. Sequences were derived from CD4+ T cells sorted from PBMCs, sampled 15 days after the yellow fever booster vaccination. The chain couples TRBV9 to TRBJ1-1, with TRBD1 matching over 8 bases. This TCR derives from a man between 18 and 35 years old who received the YFV17D yellow fever vaccine. CDR3 in amino acids: CASSPRGQGYNEAFF. CDR3 bases: TGTGCCAGCAGCCCGAGAGGACAGGGATATAATGAAGCTTTCTTT.